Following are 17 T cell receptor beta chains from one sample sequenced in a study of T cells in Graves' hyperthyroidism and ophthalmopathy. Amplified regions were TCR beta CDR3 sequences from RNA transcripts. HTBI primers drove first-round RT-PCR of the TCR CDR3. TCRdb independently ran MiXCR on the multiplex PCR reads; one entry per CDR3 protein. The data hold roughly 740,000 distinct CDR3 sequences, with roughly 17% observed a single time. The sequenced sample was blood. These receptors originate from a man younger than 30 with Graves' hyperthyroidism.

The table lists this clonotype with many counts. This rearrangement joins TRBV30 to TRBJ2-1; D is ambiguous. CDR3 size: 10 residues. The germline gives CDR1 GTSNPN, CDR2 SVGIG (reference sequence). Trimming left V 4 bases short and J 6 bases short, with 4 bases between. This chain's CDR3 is CAWKANEQFF. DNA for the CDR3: TGTGCCTGGAAGGCCAATGAGCAGTTCTTC.

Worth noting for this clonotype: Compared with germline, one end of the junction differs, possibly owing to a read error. CDR3 residues: CVSSQGTGRGELFF. The DNA of the CDR3 is TGTGTCAGCAGTCAGGGGACAGGGAGGGGGGAGCTGTTTTTT. The chain has TRBV2 and TRBJ2-2; 9 bases are shared with TRBD1. Germline V gives CDR1 SNHLY, CDR2 FYNNEI. The length of the CDR3 is 14 residues.

The CDR3 sequence: CSARAARWRGTVNTEAFF. Here the CDR3 DNA reads TGCAGTGCTAGAGCCGCGAGATGGAGGGGGACGGTGAACACTGAAGCTTTCTTT. The chain employs TRBV20-1 and TRBJ1-1; the D gene is possibly TRBD1 (6 bases). Trimming took off 1 base at V and 0 bases at J, with 21 bases between the two ends. The length of the CDR3 is 18 residues. Germline values: CDR1 DFQATT, CDR2 SNEGSKA (reference sequence).

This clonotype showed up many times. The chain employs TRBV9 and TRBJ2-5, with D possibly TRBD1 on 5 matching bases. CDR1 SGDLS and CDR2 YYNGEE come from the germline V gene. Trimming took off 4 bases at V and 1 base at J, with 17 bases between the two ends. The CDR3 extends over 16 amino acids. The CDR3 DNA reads TGTGCCAGCAGCTCCGGCGCAGGGATCGCCCAAGAGACCCAGTACTTC. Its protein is CASSSGAGIAQETQYF. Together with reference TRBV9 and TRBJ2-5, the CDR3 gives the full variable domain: DSGVTQTPKHLITATGQRVTLRCSPRSGDLSVYWYQQSLDQGLQFLIQYYNGEERAKGNILERFSAQQFPDLHSELNLSSLELGDSALYFCASSSGAGIAQETQYFGPGTRLLVL.

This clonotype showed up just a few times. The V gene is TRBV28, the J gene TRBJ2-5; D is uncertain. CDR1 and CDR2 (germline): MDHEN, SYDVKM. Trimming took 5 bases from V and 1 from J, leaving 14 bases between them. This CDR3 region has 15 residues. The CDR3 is CASSPPLRSQETQYF. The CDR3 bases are TGTGCCAGCAGTCCACCCTTGCGGTCCCAAGAGACCCAGTACTTC.

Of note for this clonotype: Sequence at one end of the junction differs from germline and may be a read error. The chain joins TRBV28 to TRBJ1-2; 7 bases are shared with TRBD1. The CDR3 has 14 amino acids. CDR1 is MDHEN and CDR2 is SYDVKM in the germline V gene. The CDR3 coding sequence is TGTGCCAGCAGTTTCATACAGGGGATCGACGGCTACGCCTTC. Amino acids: CASSFIQGIDGYAF.

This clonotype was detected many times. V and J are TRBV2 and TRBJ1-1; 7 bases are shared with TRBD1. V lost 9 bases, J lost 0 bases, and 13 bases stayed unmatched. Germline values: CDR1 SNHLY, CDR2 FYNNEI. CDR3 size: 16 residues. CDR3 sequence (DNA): TGTGCCAGTACCGGGACAGTAGAATCTATGAACACTGAAGCTTTCTTT. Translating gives CASTGTVESMNTEAFF.

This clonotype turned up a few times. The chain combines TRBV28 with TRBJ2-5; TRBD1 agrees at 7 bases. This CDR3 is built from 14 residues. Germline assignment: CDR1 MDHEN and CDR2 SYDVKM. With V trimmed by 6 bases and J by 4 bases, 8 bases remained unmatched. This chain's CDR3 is CASSPYRGPETQYF. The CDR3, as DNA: TGTGCCAGCAGCCCGTATAGGGGGCCAGAGACCCAGTACTTC.

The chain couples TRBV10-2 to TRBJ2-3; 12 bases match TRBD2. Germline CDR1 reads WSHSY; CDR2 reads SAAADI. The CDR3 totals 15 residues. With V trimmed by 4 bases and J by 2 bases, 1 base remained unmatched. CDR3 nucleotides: TGCGCCAGCAGTGGGACTAGCGGGGCCACAGATACGCAGTATTTT. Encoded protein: CASSGTSGATDTQYF.

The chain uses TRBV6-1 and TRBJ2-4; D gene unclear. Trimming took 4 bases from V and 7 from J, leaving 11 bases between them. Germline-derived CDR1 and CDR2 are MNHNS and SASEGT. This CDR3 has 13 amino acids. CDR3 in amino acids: CASSALTPNIQYF. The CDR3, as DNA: TGTGCCAGCAGTGCCCTGACCCCCAACATTCAGTACTTC.

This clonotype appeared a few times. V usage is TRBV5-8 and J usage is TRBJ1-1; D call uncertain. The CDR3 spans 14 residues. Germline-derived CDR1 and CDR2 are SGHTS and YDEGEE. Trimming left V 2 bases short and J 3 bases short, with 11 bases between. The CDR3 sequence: CASSFLGRDTEAFF. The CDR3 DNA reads TGTGCCAGCAGCTTTCTCGGGAGAGACACTGAAGCTTTCTTT.

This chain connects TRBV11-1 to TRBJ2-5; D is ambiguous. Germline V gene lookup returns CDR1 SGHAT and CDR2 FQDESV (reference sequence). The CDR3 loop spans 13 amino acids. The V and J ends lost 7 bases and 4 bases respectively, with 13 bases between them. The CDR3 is CASTPRIRETQYF. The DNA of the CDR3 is TGTGCCAGCACTCCGAGGATACGAGAGACCCAGTACTTC. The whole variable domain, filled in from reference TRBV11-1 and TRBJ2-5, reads EAEVAQSPRYKITEKSQAVAFWCDPISGHATLYWYRQILGQGPELLVQFQDESVVDDSQLPKDRFSAERLKGVDSTLKIQPAELGDSAMYLCASTPRIRETQYFGPGTRLLVL.

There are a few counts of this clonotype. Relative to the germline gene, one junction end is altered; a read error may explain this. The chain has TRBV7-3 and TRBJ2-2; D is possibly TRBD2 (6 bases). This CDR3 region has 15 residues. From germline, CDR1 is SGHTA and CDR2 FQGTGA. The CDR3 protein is CAGSIGTPNTGELFF. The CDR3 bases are TGTGCCGGCAGCATCGGGACTCCGAACACCGGGGAGCTGTTTTTT. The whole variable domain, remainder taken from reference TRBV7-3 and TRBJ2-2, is GAGVSQTPSNKVTEKGKYVELRCDPISGHTALYWYRQSLGQGPEFLIYFQGTGAADDSGLPNDRFFAVRPEGSVSTLKIQRTERGDSAVYLCAGSIGTPNTGELFFGEGSRLTVL.

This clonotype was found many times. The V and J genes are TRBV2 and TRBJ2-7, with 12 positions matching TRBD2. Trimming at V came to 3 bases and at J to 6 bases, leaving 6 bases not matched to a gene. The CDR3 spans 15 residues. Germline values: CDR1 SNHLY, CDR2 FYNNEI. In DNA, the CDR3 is TGTGCCAGCAGTGAGGACGCTAGCGGGAGGGGCGAGCAGTACTTC. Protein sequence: CASSEDASGRGEQYF.

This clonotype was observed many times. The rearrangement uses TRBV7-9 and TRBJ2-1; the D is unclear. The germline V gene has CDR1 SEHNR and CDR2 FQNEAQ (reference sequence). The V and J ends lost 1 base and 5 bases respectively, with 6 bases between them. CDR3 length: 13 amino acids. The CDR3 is CASSLESNNEQFF. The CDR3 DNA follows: TGTGCCAGCAGCTTAGAAAGCAACAATGAGCAGTTCTTC.

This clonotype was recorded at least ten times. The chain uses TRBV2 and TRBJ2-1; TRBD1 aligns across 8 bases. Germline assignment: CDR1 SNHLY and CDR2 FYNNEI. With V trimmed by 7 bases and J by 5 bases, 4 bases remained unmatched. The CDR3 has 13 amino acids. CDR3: CASTRGRNNEQFF. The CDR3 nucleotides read TGTGCCAGCACCAGGGGGCGCAACAATGAGCAGTTCTTC.

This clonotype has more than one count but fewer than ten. CDR3 residues: CASSLARATYQETQYF. DNA of the CDR3: TGTGCCAGCAGCTTAGCGCGGGCAACGTACCAAGAGACCCAGTACTTC. The chain has TRBV7-6 and TRBJ2-5; weak D call: TRBD2 (5 bases). Trimming removed 0 bases at V and 0 bases at J, with 11 bases between. Germline CDR1 reads SGHVS; CDR2 reads FNYEAQ. The CDR3 covers 16 residues.